The source of this T cell receptor beta chain is a study of T cell repertoires in cytomegalovirus infection. CDR3 size: 15 residues. V lost 1 base and J 0 bases, leaving 10 bases between the germline ends. The germline gives CDR1 MDHEN, CDR2 SYDVKM. On this clonotype: Its antigen is as yet unknown.

From the reads, TCRdb called clonotypes with MiXCR, one entry per CDR3 protein. The top ten clones hold roughly 19% of a sample with under 350,000 distinct CDR3 sequences, roughly a fifth of them seen once. The chain has TRBV28 and TRBJ2-7; D gene ambiguous. Here the sequenced sample was cultured PBMCs, taken from culture after CMV antigen stimulation. The TCR comes from a human donor in good health (CMV status not recorded). Some clones in this sample may be carry-over from other donors' samples. The CDR3 DNA reads as TGTGCCAGCAGTTTATTCTCTCGGATCTCCTACGAGCAGTACTTC. This encodes CASSLFSRISYEQYF.